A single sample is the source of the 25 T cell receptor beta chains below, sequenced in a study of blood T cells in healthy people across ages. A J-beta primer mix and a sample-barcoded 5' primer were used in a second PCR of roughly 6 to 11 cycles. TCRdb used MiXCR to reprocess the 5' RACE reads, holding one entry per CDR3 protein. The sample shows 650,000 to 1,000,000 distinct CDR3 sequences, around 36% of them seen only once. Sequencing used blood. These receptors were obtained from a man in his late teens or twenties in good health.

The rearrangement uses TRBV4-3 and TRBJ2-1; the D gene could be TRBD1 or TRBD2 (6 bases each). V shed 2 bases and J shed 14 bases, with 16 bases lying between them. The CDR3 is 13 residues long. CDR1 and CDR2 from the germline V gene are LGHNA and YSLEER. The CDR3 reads CASSQRRRGVEFF. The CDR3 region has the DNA TGCGCCAGCAGCCAAAGACGTAGGGGGGTAGAGTTCTTC.

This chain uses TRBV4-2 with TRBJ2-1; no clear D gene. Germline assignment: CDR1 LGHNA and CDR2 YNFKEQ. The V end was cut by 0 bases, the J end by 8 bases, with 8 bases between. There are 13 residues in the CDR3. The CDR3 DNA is TGTGCCAGCAGCCAAGAGAGGATAGATGAGCAGTTCTTC. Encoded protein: CASSQERIDEQFF.

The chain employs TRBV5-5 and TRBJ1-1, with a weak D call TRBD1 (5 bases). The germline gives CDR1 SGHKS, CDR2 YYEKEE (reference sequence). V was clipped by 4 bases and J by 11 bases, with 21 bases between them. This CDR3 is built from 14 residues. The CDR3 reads CASSPQYDGGGAFF. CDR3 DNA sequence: TGTGCCAGCAGCCCACAATACGACGGGGGTGGGGCTTTCTTT.

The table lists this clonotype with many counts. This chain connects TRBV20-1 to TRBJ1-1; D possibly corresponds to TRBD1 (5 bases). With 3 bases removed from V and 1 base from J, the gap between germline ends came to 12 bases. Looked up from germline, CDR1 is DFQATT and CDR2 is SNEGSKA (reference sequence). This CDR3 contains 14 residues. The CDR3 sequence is CSARLTGENTEAFF. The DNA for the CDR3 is TGCAGTGCTAGGCTCACGGGGGAGAACACTGAAGCTTTCTTT.

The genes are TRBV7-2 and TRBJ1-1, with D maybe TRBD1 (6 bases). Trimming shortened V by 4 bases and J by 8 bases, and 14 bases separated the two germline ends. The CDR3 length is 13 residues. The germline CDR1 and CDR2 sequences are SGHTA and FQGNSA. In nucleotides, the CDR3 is TGTGCCAGCAGCTGCGGGACAAGGGTGGAAGCTTTCTTT. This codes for CASSCGTRVEAFF. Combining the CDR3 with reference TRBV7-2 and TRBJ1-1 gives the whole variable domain GAGVSQSPSNKVTEKGKDVELRCDPISGHTALYWYRQSLGQGLEFLIYFQGNSAPDKSGLPSDRFSAERTGGSVSTLTIQRTQQEDSAVYLCASSCGTRVEAFFGQGTRLTVV.

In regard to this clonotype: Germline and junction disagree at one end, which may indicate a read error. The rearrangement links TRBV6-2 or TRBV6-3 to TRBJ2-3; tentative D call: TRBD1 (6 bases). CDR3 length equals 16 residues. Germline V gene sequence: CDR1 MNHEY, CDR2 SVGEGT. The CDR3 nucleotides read TGTGTCAGCAGTCAAGAAGTCCCACAGGGTTCAGATACGCAGTATTTT. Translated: CVSSQEVPQGSDTQYF.

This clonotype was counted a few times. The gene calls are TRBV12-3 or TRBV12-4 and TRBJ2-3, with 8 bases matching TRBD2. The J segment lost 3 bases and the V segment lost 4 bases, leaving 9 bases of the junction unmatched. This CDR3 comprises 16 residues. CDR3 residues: CASSYRRRGVTDTQYF. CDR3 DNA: TGTGCCAGCAGTTACCGCCGGCGGGGGGTTACAGATACGCAGTATTTT.

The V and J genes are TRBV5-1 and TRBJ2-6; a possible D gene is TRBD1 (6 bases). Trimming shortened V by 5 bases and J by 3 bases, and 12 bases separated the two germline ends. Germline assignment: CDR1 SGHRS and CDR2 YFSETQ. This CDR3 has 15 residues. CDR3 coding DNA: TGCGCCAGCAGGAGCTCAGGGGATGGGGCCAACGTCCTGACTTTC. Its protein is CASRSSGDGANVLTF. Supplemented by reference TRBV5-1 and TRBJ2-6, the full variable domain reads KAGVTQTPRYLIKTRGQQVTLSCSPISGHRSVSWYQQTPGQGLQFLFEYFSETQRNKGNFPGRFSGRQFSNSRSEMNVSTLELGDSALYLCASRSSGDGANVLTFGAGSRLTVL.

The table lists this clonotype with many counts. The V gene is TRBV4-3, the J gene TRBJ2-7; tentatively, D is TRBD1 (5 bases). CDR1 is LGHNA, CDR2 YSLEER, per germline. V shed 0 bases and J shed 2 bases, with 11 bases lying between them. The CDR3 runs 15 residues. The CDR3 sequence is CASSQELRGTYEQYF. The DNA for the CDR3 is TGCGCCAGCAGCCAAGAATTAAGGGGAACCTACGAGCAGTACTTC.

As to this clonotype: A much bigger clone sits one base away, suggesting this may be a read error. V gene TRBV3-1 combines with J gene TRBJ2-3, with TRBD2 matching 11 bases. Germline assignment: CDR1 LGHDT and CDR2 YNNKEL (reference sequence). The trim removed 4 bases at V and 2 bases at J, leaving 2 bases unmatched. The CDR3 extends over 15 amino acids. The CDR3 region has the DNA TGTGCCAGCAGCCCTAGCGGGGGGTACACAGATACGCAGTATTTT. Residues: CASSPSGGYTDTQYF.

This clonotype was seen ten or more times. The CDR3 region has the DNA TGCAGCGTTGAAGATCAAGCCGGGACAGATACGCAGTATTTT. It specifies CSVEDQAGTDTQYF. The chain uses TRBV29-1 and TRBJ2-3; D not resolved. Trimming left V 0 bases short and J 3 bases short, with 10 bases between. The germline V gene encodes CDR1 SQVTM and CDR2 ANQGSEA. This CDR3 spans 14 amino acids.

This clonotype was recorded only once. Written as DNA, the CDR3 is TGTGCCACGCAGGTGTATAGAGAGACTGAAGCTTTCTTT. This codes for CATQVYRETEAFF. The chain joins TRBV6-5 to TRBJ1-1; unclear D gene. The V and J ends lost 10 bases and 5 bases respectively, with 17 bases between them. The CDR3 loop spans 13 amino acids. Per germline, CDR1 MNHEY and CDR2 SVGAGI.

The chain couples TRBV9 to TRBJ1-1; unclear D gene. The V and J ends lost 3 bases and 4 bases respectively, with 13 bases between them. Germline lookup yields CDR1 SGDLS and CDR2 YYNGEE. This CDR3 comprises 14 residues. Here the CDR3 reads CASSDSVSGTEAFF. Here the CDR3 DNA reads TGTGCCAGCAGCGACAGTGTGAGTGGCACTGAAGCTTTCTTT.

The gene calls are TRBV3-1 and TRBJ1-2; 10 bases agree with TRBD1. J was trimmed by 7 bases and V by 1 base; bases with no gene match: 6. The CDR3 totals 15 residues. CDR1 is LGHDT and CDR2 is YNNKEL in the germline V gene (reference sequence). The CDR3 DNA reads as TGTGCCAGCAGCCAAGGTGCTGGACAGGGGGTTGGCTACACCTTC. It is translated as CASSQGAGQGVGYTF.

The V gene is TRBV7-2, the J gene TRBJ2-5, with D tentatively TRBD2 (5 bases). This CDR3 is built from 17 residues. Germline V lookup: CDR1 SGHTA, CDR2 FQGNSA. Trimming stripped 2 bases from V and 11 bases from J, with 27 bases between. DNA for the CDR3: TGTGCCAGCAGCTTATTTCCCCAAGCGGCAGCCCACAATGAGCAGTACTTC. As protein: CASSLFPQAAAHNEQYF. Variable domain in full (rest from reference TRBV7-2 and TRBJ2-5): GAGVSQSPSNKVTEKGKDVELRCDPISGHTALYWYRQSLGQGLEFLIYFQGNSAPDKSGLPSDRFSAERTGGSVSTLTIQRTQQEDSAVYLCASSLFPQAAAHNEQYFGPGTRLLVL.

CDR3 in amino acids: CASSQEQGAGANVLTF. CDR3 nucleotide sequence: TGCGCCAGCAGCCAAGAACAGGGGGCTGGGGCCAACGTCCTGACTTTC. The rearrangement links TRBV4-3 to TRBJ2-6, with 8 bases matching TRBD1. This CDR3 is 16 amino acids long. Germline lookup yields CDR1 LGHNA and CDR2 YSLEER. Losses at the gene ends were 0 bases for V and 2 bases for J; bases not matched to a gene: 0.

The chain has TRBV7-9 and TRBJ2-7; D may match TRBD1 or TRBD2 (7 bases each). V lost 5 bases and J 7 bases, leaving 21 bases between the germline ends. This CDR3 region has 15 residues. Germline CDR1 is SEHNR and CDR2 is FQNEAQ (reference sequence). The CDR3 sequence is CASSRAGDSYNEQYF. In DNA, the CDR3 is TGTGCCAGCAGCCGCGCGGGGGACAGCTACAATGAGCAGTACTTC.

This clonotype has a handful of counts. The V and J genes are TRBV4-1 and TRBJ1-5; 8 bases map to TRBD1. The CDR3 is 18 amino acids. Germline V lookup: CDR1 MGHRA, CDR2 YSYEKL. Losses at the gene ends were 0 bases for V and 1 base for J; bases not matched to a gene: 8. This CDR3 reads CASSQEPTQGVSNQPQHF. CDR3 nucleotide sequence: TGCGCCAGCAGCCAAGAACCCACACAGGGGGTGAGCAATCAGCCCCAGCATTTT.

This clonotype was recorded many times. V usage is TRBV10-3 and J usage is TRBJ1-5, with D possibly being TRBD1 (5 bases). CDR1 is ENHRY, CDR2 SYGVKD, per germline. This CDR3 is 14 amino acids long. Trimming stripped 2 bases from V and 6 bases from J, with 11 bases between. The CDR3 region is CAISERGLGQPQHF. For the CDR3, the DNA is TGTGCCATCAGTGAGAGGGGCTTAGGTCAGCCCCAGCATTTT.

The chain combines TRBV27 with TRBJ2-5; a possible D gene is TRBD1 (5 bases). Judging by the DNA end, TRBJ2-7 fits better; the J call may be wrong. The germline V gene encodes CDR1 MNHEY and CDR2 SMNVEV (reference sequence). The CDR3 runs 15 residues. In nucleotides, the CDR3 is TGTGCCAGCAGTTTAGTGGGGCTTTCGACCTACGAGCAGTACTTC. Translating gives CASSLVGLSTYEQYF.

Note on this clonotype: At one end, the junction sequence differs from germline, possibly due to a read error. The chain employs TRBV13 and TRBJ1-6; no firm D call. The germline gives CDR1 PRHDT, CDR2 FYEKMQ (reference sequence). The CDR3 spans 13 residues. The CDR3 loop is CASSLLGYSLLHF. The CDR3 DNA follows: TGTGCCAGCAGCTTATTAGGGTATTCACTCCTCCACTTT.

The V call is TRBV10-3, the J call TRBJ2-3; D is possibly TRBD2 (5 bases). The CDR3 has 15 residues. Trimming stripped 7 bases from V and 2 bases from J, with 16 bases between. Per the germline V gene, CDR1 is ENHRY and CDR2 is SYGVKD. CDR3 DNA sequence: TGTGCCATCACCCCGGAGAGGGAACTCACAGATACGCAGTATTTT. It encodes CAITPERELTDTQYF.

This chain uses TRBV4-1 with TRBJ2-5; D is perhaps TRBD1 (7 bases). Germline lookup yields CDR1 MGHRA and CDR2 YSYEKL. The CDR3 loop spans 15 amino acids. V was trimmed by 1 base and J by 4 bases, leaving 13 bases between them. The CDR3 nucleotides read TGCGCCAGCAGCCAAGCAGGGGGACTGAGAGAGACCCAGTACTTC. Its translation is CASSQAGGLRETQYF.

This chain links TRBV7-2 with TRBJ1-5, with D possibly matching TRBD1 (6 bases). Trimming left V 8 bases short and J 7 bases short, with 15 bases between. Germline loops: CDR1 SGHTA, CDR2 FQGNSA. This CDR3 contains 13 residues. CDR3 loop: CASGGGPGQPQHF. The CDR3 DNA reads TGTGCCAGCGGCGGGGGCCCTGGGCAGCCCCAGCATTTT.

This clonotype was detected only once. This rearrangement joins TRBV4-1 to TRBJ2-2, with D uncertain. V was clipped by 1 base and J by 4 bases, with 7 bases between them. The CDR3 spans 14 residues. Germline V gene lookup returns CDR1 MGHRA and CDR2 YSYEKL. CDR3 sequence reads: CASSQVGLTGELFF. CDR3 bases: TGCGCCAGCAGCCAAGTCGGCCTCACCGGGGAGCTGTTTTTT.